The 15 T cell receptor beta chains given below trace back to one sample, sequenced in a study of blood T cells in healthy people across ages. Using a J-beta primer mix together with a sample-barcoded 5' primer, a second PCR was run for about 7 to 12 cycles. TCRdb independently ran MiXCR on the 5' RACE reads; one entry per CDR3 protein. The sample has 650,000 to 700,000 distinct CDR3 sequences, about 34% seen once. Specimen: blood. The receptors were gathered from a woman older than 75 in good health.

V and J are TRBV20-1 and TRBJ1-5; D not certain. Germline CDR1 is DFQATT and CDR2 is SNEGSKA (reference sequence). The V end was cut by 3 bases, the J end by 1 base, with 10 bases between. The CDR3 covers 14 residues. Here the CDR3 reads CSASRGRSNQPQHF. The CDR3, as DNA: TGCAGTGCTAGTCGCGGGAGAAGCAATCAGCCCCAGCATTTT.

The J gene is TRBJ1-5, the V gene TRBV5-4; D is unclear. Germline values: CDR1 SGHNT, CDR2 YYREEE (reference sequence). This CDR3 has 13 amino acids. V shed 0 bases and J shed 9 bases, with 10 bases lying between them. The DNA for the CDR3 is TGTGCCAGCAGCTTGGCCGGAAGCGGGCCCCAGCATTTT. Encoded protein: CASSLAGSGPQHF.

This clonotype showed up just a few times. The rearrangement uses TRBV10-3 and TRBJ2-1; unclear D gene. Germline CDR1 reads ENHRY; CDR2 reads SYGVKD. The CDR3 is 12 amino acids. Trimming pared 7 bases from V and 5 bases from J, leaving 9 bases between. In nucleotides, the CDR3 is TGTGCCATCAAGGACGGCCACAATGAGCAGTTCTTC. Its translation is CAIKDGHNEQFF.

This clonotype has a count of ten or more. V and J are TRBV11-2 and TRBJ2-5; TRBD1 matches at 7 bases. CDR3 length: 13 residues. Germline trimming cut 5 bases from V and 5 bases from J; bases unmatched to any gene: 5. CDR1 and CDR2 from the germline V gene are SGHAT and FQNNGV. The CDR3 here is CASSPTGVETQYF. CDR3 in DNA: TGTGCCAGCAGCCCTACAGGGGTGGAGACCCAGTACTTC. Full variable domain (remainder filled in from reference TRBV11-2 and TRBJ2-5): EAGVAQSPRYKIIEKRQSVAFWCNPISGHATLYWYQQILGQGPKLLIQFQNNGVVDDSQLPKDRFSAERLKGVDSTLKIQPAKLEDSAVYLCASSPTGVETQYFGPGTRLLVL.

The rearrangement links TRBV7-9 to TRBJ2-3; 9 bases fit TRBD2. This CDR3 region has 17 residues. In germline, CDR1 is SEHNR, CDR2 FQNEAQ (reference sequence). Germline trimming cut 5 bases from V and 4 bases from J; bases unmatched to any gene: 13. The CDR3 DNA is TGTGCCAGCAGCCCAACAGTTGCGGGAGGGAGGGCAGATACGCAGTATTTT. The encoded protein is CASSPTVAGGRADTQYF.

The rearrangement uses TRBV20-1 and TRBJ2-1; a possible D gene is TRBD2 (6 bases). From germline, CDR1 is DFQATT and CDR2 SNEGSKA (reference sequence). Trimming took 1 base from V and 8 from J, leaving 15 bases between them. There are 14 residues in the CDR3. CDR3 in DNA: TGCAGTGCTAGAGTGGGACTGGGTTTCGATGAGCAGTTCTTC. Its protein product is CSARVGLGFDEQFF.

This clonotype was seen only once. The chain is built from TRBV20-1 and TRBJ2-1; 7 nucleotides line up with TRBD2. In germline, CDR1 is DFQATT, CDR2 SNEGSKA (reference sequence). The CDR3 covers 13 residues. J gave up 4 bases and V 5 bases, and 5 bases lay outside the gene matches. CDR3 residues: CSAWAGDYNEQFF. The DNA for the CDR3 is TGCAGTGCTTGGGCGGGGGATTACAATGAGCAGTTCTTC.

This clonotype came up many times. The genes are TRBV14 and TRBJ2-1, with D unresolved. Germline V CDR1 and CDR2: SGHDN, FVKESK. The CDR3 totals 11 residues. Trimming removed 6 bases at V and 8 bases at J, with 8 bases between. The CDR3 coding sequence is TGTGCCAGCAGTGGCCGCGATGAGCAGTTCTTC. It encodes CASSGRDEQFF.

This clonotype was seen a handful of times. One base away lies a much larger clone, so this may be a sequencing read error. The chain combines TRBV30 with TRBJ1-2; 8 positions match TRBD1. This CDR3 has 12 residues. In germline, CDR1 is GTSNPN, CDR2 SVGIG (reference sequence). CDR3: CAGSWTGNGYTF. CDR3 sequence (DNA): TGTGCCGGGAGCTGGACAGGGAATGGCTACACCTTC.

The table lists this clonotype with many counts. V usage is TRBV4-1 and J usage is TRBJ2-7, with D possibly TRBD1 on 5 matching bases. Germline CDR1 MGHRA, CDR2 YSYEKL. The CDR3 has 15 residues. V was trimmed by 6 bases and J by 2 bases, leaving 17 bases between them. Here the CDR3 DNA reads TGCGCCAGCAGTCCTAGGGGTTATGGGGCCTACGAGCAGTACTTC. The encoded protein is CASSPRGYGAYEQYF.

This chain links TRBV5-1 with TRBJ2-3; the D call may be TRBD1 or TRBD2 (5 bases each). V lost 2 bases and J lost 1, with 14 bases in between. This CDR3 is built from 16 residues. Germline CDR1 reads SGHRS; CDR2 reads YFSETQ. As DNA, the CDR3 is TGCGCCAGCAGCTTTGGGGGAAGGAGTGGCACAGATACGCAGTATTTT. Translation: CASSFGGRSGTDTQYF.

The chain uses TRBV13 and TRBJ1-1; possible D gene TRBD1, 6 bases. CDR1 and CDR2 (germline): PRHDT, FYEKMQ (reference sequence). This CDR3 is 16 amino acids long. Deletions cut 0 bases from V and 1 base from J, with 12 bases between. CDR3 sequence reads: CASSLGPGGRNTEAFF. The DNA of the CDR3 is TGTGCCAGCAGCTTAGGACCCGGGGGGCGGAACACTGAAGCTTTCTTT.

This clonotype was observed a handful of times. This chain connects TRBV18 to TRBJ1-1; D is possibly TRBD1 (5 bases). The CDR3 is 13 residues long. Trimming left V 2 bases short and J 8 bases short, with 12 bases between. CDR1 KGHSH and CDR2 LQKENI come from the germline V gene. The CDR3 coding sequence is TGTGCCAGCTCACCAGCTGCGGGGCGAGAAGCTTTCTTT. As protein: CASSPAAGREAFF.

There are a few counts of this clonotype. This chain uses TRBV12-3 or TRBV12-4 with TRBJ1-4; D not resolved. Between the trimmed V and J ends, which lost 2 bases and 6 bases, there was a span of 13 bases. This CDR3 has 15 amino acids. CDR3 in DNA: TGTGCCAGCAGTTTAAGTAGTGGGGTTCATGAAAAACTGTTTTTT. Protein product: CASSLSSGVHEKLFF.

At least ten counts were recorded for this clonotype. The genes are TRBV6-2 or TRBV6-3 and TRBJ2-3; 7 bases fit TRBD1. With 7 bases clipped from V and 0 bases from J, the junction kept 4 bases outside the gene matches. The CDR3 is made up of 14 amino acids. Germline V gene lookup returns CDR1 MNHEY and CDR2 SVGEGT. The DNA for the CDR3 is TGTGCCAGCAACGACAGGGCCAGCACAGATACGCAGTATTTT. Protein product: CASNDRASTDTQYF.